This T cell receptor (beta chain) was retrieved from a study of identifying expanded T cells in peripheral blood. Healthy donors had no documented immune events, such as infections, while sampled. Study results and caveats: Over approximately two and four weeks, about 15 and 18 clones changed, versus 1.2 between replicates. Variance in clone template counts between roughly two-week samples significantly increased with total template count across all healthy donors.

Remarks on this clone: Its antigen is not identified.

Some clones are missing from TCRdb's copy, which holds only in-frame ones; the method was immunoSEQ multiplex PCR. The sample contains 120,000 or so clones, around four fifths of which appear only once. Sequencing was done on a sample of blood. The origin of this receptor is a person aged 18-70 years in good health.

In nucleotides, the CDR3 is TGTGCCAGCTCACAACCGGGACACGGAGCAGACACCATATATTTT. This gives the protein CASSQPGHGADTIYF. V usage is TRBV18 and J usage is TRBJ1-3, with D perhaps TRBD1 (6 bases). V was trimmed by 4 bases and J by 8 bases, leaving 18 bases between them. Germline V gene sequence: CDR1 KGHSH, CDR2 LQKENI. The CDR3 runs to 15 residues.